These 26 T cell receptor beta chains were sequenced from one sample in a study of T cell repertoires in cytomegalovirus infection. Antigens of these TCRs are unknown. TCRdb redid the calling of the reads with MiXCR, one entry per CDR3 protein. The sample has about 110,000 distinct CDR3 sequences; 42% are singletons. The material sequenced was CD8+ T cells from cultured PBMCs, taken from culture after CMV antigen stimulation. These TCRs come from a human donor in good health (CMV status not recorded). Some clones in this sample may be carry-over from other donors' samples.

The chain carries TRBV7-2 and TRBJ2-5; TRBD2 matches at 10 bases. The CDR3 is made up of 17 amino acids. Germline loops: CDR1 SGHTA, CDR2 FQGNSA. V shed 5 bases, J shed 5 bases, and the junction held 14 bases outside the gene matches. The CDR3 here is CASSINSAAGGRETQYF. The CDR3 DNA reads TGTGCCAGCAGCATCAACTCCGCAGCGGGGGGGCGGGAGACCCAGTACTTC.

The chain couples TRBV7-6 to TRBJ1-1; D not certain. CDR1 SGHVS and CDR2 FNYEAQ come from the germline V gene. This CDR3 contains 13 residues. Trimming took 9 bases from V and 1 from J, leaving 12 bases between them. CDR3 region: CASDNGRNTEAFF. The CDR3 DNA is TGTGCCAGTGATAACGGGAGGAACACTGAAGCTTTCTTT.

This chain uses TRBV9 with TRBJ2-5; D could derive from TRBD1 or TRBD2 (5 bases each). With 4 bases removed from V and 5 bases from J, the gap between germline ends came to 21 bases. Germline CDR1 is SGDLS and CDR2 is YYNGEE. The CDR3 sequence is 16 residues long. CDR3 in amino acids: CASSYSARGEKETQYF. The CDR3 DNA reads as TGTGCCAGCAGCTACTCCGCACGAGGGGAGAAGGAGACCCAGTACTTC.

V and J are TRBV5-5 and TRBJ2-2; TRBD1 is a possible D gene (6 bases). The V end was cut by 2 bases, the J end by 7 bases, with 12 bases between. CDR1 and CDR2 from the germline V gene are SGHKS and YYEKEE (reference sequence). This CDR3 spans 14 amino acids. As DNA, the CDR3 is TGTGCCAGCAGCTTAGTCAGGGGAGACGGGGAGCTGTTTTTT. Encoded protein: CASSLVRGDGELFF.

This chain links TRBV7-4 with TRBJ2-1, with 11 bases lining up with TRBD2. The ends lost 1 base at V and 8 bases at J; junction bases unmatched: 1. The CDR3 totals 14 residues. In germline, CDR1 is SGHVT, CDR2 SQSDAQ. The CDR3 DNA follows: TGTGCCAGCAGCTTAGGACTAGCGGGGTATGAGCAGTTCTTC. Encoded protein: CASSLGLAGYEQFF. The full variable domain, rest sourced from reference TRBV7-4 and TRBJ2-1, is GAGVSQSPRYKVAKRGRDVALRCDSISGHVTLYWYRQTLGQGSEVLTYSQSDAQRDKSGRPSGRFSAERPERSVSTLKIQRTEQGDSAVYLCASSLGLAGYEQFFGPGTRLTVL.

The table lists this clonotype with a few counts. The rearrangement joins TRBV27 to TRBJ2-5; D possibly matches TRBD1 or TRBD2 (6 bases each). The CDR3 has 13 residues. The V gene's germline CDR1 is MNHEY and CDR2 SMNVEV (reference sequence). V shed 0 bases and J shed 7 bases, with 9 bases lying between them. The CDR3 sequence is CASSLSSGATQYF. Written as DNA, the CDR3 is TGTGCCAGCAGTTTATCTTCGGGGGCGACCCAGTACTTC.

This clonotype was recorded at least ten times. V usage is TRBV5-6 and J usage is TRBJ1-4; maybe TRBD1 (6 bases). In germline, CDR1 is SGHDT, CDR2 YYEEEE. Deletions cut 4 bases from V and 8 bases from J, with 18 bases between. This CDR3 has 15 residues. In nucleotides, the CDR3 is TGTGCCAGCAGCCCGCAGGGGCTCGAAAGCGAAAAACTGTTTTTT. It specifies CASSPQGLESEKLFF. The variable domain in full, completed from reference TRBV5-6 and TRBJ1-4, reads DAGVTQSPTHLIKTRGQQVTLRCSPKSGHDTVSWYQQALGQGPQFIFQYYEEEERQRGNFPDRFSGHQFPNYSSELNVNALLLGDSALYLCASSPQGLESEKLFFGSGTQLSVL.

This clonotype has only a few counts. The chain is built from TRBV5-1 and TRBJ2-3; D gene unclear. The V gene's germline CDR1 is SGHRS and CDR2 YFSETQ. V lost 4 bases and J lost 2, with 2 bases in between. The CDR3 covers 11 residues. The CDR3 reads CASSNTDTQYF. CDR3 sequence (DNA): TGCGCCAGCAGCAACACAGATACGCAGTATTTT.

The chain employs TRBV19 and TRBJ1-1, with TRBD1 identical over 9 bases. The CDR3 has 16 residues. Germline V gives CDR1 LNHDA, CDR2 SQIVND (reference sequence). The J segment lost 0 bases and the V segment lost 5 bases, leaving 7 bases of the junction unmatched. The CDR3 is CASSPGDRAMNTEAFF. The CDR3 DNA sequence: TGTGCCAGTAGTCCCGGGGACAGGGCTATGAACACTGAAGCTTTCTTT.

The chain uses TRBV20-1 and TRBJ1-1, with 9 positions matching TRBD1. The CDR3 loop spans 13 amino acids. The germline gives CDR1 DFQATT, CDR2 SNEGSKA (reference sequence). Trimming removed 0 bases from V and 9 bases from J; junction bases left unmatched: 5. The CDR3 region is CSAREGQGDQAFF. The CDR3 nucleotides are TGCAGTGCTAGAGAGGGACAGGGAGATCAAGCTTTCTTT.

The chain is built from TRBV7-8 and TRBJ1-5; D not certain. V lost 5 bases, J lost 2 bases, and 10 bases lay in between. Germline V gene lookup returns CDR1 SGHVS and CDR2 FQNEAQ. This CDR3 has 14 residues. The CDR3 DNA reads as TGTGCCAGCAGCCCACCGGTAGGCAATCAGCCCCAGCATTTT. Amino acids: CASSPPVGNQPQHF.

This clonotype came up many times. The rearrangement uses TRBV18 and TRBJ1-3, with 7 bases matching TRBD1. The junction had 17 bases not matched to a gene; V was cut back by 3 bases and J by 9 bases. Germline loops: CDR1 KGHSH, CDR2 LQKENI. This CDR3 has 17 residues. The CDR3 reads CASSPLDPGQSSSTIYF. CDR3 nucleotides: TGTGCCAGCTCACCGTTGGATCCGGGACAGAGTTCGAGCACCATATATTTT.

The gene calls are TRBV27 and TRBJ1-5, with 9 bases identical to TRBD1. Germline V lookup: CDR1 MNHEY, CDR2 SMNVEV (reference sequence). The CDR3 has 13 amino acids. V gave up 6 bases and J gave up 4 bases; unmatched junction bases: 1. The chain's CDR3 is CASRGTGNQPQHF. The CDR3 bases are TGTGCCAGCAGAGGGACAGGGAATCAGCCCCAGCATTTT.

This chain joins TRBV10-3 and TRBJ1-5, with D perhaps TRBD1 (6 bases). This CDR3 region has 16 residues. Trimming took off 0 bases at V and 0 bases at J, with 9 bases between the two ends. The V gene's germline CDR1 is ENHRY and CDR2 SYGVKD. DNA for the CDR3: TGTGCCATCAGTGAGTCGACAGGCACTAGCAATCAGCCCCAGCATTTT. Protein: CAISESTGTSNQPQHF.

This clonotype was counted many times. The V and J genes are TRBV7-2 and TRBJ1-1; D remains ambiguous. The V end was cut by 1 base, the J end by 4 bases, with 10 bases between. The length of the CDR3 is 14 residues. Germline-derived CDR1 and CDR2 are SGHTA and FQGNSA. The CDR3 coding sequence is TGTGCCAGCAGCTTAGATGGCGGTATCACTGAAGCTTTCTTT. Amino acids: CASSLDGGITEAFF.

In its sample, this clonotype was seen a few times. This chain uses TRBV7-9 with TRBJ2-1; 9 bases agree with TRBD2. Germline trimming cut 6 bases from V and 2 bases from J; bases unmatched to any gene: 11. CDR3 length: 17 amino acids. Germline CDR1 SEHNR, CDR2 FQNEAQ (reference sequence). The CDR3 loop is CASSSPRLADTYNEQFF. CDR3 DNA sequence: TGTGCCAGCAGTTCACCCCGACTAGCGGATACCTACAATGAGCAGTTCTTC.

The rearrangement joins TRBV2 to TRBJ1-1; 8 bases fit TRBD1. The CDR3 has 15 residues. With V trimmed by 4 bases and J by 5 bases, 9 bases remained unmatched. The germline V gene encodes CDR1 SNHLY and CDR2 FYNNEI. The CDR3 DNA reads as TGTGCCAGCAGTGGACAGGGGCCTCTCGGGACTGAAGCTTTCTTT. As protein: CASSGQGPLGTEAFF.

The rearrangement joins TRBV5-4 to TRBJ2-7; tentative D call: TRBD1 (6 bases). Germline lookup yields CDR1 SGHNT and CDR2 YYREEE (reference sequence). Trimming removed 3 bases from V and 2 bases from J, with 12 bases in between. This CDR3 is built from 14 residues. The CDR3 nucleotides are TGTGCCAGCAGCTCCACGGGACAAACCTACGAGCAGTACTTC. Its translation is CASSSTGQTYEQYF.

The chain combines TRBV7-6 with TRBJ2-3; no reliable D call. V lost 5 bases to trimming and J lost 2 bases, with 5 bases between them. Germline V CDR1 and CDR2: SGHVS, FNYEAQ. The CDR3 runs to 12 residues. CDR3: CASSISTDTQYF. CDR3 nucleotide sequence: TGTGCCAGCAGCATATCCACAGATACGCAGTATTTT.

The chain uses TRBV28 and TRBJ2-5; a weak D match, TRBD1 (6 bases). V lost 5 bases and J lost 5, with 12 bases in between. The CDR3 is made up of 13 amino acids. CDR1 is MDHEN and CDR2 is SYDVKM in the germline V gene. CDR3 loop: CASSLRQDETQYF. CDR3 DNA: TGTGCCAGCAGTCTCAGACAGGACGAGACCCAGTACTTC.

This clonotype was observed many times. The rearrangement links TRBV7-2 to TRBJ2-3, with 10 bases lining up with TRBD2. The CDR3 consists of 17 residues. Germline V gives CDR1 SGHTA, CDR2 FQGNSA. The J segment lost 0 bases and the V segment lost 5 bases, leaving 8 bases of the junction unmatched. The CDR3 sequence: CASSALAGVTSTDTQYF. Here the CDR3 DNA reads TGTGCCAGCAGCGCGCTAGCGGGGGTCACTAGCACAGATACGCAGTATTTT.

CDR3 in amino acids: CSVATTGDNDYGYTF. CDR3 sequence (DNA): TGCAGCGTCGCAACGACAGGGGATAATGACTATGGCTACACCTTC. V is TRBV29-1 and J is TRBJ1-2, with 8 nucleotides matching TRBD1. With V trimmed by 6 bases and J by 3 bases, 12 bases remained unmatched. Germline assignment: CDR1 SQVTM and CDR2 ANQGSEA. CDR3 size: 15 residues. Complete variable domain (other parts from reference TRBV29-1 and TRBJ1-2): SAVISQKPSRDICQRGTSLTIQCQVDSQVTMMFWYRQQPGQSLTLIATANQGSEATYESGFVIDKFPISRPNLTFSTLTVSNMSPEDSSIYLCSVATTGDNDYGYTFGSGTRLTVV.

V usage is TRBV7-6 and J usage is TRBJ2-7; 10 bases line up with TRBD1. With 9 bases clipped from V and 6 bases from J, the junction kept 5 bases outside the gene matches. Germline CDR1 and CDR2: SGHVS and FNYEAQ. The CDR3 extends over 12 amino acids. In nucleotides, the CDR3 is TGTGCCAGTGGGGGGGACAGGGGCGAGCAGTACTTC. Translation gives CASGGDRGEQYF.

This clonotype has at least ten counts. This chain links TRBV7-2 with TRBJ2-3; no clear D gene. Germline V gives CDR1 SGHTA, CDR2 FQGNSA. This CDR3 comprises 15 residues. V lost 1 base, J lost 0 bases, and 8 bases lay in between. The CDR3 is CASSLGTASTDTQYF. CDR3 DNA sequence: TGTGCCAGCAGCTTAGGGACGGCTAGCACAGATACGCAGTATTTT.

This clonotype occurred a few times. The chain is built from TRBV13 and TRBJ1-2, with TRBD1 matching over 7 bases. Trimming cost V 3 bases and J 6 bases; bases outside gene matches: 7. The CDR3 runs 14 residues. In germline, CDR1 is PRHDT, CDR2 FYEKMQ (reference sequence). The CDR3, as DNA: TGTGCCAGCAGCTTTCGGACAGGCTACGATGGCTACACCTTC. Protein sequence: CASSFRTGYDGYTF.

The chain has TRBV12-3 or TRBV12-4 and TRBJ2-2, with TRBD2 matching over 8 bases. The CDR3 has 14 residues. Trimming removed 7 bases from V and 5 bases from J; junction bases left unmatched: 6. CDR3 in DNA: TGTGCCAGCACTATAATAGCGGGGACCGGGGAGCTGTTTTTT. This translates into CASTIIAGTGELFF.